This TCR beta chain was sequenced in a study of T cells after yellow fever vaccination. This clonotype was found many times. TCRdb re-called the 5' RACE reads with MiXCR, one entry per CDR3 protein. Among over 300,000 distinct CDR3 sequences listed, less than 4.5% were seen once. V was cut by 3 bases and J by 0 bases, with 12 bases left in between. The CDR3 totals 15 residues. CDR1 is DFQATT and CDR2 is SNEGSKA in the germline V gene (reference sequence). This TCR was recovered from a man aged 18 to 29 who received the YFV17D yellow fever vaccine. The rearrangement links TRBV20-1 to TRBJ1-3, with D possibly being TRBD1 (5 bases). This sample comprised PBMCs, obtained on the day of the yellow fever booster vaccination. The CDR3 sequence is CSASAARGSGNTIYF. DNA of the CDR3: TGCAGTGCTAGTGCGGCGAGGGGCTCTGGAAACACCATATATTTT.